A selection of T cell receptor beta chains follows, all from one sample in a study of radiotherapy plus CTLA-4 blockade in lung cancer. This table comes from immunoSEQ multiplex PCR, and its TCRdb copy is limited to in-frame clones, with some not included. Counted here are some 110,000 clones, about nine tenths occurring once; the ten biggest clones make up approximately 7.2%. The sample in question was peripheral blood, obtained from a patient treated with radiotherapy plus ipilimumab. These receptors all stem from a human donor with non-small cell lung cancer that progressed on radiotherapy plus ipilimumab. Both conserved end residues are part of each CDR3. Each record gives: CDR3 protein, CDR3 DNA, J gene, clone size, V gene, D gene. A D gene is named only where the DNA matches it firmly. Some rows mark clone size as missing; the rest say once, few, many or name a class of expanded clone.

CDR3 protein: CASGRGLGGYEQYF; CDR3 DNA: TGTGCCAGTGGCCGGGGACTAGGGGGCTACGAGCAGTACTTC; J gene: TRBJ2-7; clone size: -; V gene: TRBV27; D gene: TRBD2
CDR3 protein: CASSYGRAYEQYF; CDR3 DNA: TGTGCCAGCAGTTACGGTAGGGCCTACGAGCAGTACTTC; J gene: TRBJ2-7; clone size: -; V gene: TRBV6-5; D gene: -
CDR3 protein: CASSSARAGANYGYTF; CDR3 DNA: TGTGCCAGCAGCTCGGCTAGGGCGGGAGCTAACTATGGCTACACCTTC; J gene: TRBJ1-2; clone size: -; V gene: TRBV5-4; D gene: -
CDR3 protein: CASSSIAGAKSEQYF; CDR3 DNA: TGTGCCAGCAGTTCGATAGCGGGAGCTAAGTCCGAGCAGTACTTC; J gene: TRBJ2-7; clone size: -; V gene: TRBV7-9; D gene: TRBD2
CDR3 protein: CASSPDDTSGRARETQYF; CDR3 DNA: TGTGCCAGCAGCCCTGATGACACTAGCGGGAGGGCCAGGGAGACCCAGTACTTC; J gene: TRBJ2-5; clone size: -; V gene: TRBV7-1; D gene: TRBD2
CDR3 protein: CASSIAGARFNEQFF; CDR3 DNA: TGTGCCAGCAGCATAGCGGGAGCCAGATTCAATGAGCAGTTCTTC; J gene: TRBJ2-1; clone size: -; V gene: TRBV7-6; D gene: TRBD2
CDR3 protein: CASSLRVREAYNEQFF; CDR3 DNA: TGTGCCAGCAGCTTAAGGGTGCGGGAGGCCTACAATGAGCAGTTCTTC; J gene: TRBJ2-1; clone size: -; V gene: TRBV7-9; D gene: TRBD2
CDR3 protein: CAWSPGQGNNYEQYF; CDR3 DNA: TGTGCCTGGAGCCCAGGACAGGGAAATAACTACGAGCAGTACTTC; J gene: TRBJ2-7; clone size: few; V gene: TRBV30; D gene: TRBD1
CDR3 protein: CARGRSSQADNEQFF; CDR3 DNA: TGTGCCAGGGGGAGGTCGAGCCAGGCGGACAATGAGCAGTTCTTC; J gene: TRBJ2-1; clone size: -; V gene: TRBV6-8; D gene: -
CDR3 protein: CASTGHRTDTQYF; CDR3 DNA: TGTGCCAGCACCGGACATCGCACAGATACGCAGTATTTT; J gene: TRBJ2-3; clone size: -; V gene: TRBV6-1; D gene: -